This T cell receptor beta chain comes out of a study of cytomegalovirus exposure and HLA in healthy donors. Study-wide results and limits: The authors later linked a missense DCLRE1C variant to TCR beta V- and J-gene trimming. A later analysis found TCR association rates differed by HLA locus, highest for DRB1 and lowest for HLA-C. Researchers reported from a later analysis that most CMV-associated TCR beta chains appeared HLA-restricted.

Worth noting for this clone: Its antigen is unknown.

Germline trimming cut 2 bases from V and 5 bases from J; bases unmatched to any gene: 4. This CDR3 comprises 14 residues. The V gene's germline CDR1 is SEHNR and CDR2 FQNEAQ (reference sequence). The PCR had 60 Vbeta and 13 Jbeta primers. Libraries were prepared by immunoSEQ multiplex PCR; TCRdb keeps only in-frame clonotypes and omits some of them. The data contain hundreds of thousands of clones, around two thirds of them singletons. The TCR originated in a female donor in good health and CMV-seronegative. The sequenced sample was PBMCs. The chain links TRBV7-9 to TRBJ2-3; 7 bases are shared with TRBD1. CDR3 in amino acids: CASSLSGGRDTQYF. The CDR3 DNA is TGTGCCAGCAGCTTATCAGGGGGAAGAGATACGCAGTATTTT.